The 22 T cell receptor beta chains presented below share a single source sample, sequenced in a study of shared clonotypes between healthy human individuals (TCRdb year 2020). The library came from the immunoSEQ multiplex PCR assay. TCRdb holds this immuneACCESS table with in-frame rearrangements only. Some clones are missing; in checked studies, unresolved V genes explain under half, and the rest has no known cause. Recorded for this sample are millions of clones; about 92% of them occurred a single time. 0.3% to 0.4% of the sample goes to the ten largest clones. The sequencing input was naive CD4+ T cells from PBMCs. Interpreted using the paper, the cell subset or site label stands for: CD45RA+ positively selected. The receptor source for this set is a man between 18 and 29 years old in good health. Some clones in this sample may be carry-over from other donors' samples.

This clone showed up just once. This sequence joins TRBV13 and TRBJ2-3; possible D gene TRBD2, 5 bases. V shed 8 bases and J shed 0 bases, with 18 bases lying between them. The CDR3 contains 16 residues. The germline V gene encodes CDR1 PRHDT and CDR2 FYEKMQ (reference sequence). The CDR3 DNA is TGTGCCAGCCGCCTAGAAAGAGCGGCTAGCACAGATACGCAGTATTTT. Translation: CASRLERAASTDTQYF.

The chain carries TRBV7-9 and TRBJ2-5; 7 nucleotides match TRBD2. Germline CDR1 and CDR2: SEHNR and FQNEAQ (reference sequence). Trimming took 7 bases from V and 4 from J; bases not matched to a gene: 9. The CDR3 extends over 14 amino acids. CDR3 nucleotide sequence: TGTGCCAGCACCGTGGGCAGGGAGGGAGAGACCCAGTACTTC. Translating it yields CASTVGREGETQYF.

This clone was observed once. The rearrangement links TRBV15 to TRBJ2-3, with D possibly TRBD2 on 6 matching bases. V lost 0 bases, J lost 6 bases, and 13 bases lay in between. CDR1 and CDR2 from the germline V gene are LNHNV and YYDKDF (reference sequence). This CDR3 comprises 15 residues. This CDR3 is CATSRDRTTRDTQYF. CDR3 nucleotide sequence: TGTGCCACCAGCAGAGATAGGACTACCAGGGATACGCAGTATTTT.

This clone appeared once. The V gene is TRBV19, the J gene TRBJ2-7; tentatively, D is TRBD2 (6 bases). The V and J ends lost 3 bases and 3 bases respectively, with 15 bases between them. Germline lookup yields CDR1 LNHDA and CDR2 SQIVND (reference sequence). There are 15 residues in the CDR3. CDR3 nucleotides: TGTGCCAGTAGTATCCAGGGACGGGAGCACTACGAGCAGTACTTC. This translates into CASSIQGREHYEQYF.

This chain connects TRBV5-4 to TRBJ2-2; D gene uncertain. Germline V gene sequence: CDR1 SGHNT, CDR2 YYREEE (reference sequence). The CDR3 extends over 16 amino acids. V dropped 4 bases and J dropped 7 bases, with 20 bases sitting between them. CDR3 loop: CASSPLVEMGNGELFF. In DNA form, the CDR3 reads TGTGCCAGCAGCCCATTAGTGGAGATGGGTAACGGGGAGCTGTTTTTT.

J is TRBJ1-1 and V is TRBV28; 7 bases align to TRBD1. The V and J ends lost 3 bases and 4 bases, in that order; junction bases with no gene match: 14. The CDR3 is made up of 17 amino acids. Looked up from germline, CDR1 is MDHEN and CDR2 is SYDVKM. CDR3 loop: CASSFLHSDRFITEAFF. The CDR3 nucleotides are TGTGCCAGCAGTTTCCTCCACTCGGACAGGTTTATCACTGAAGCTTTCTTT.

The chain employs TRBV7-2 and TRBJ2-5; the match to TRBD2 covers 14 bases. The CDR3 spans 19 residues. CDR1 is SGHTA and CDR2 is FQGNSA in the germline V gene. Trimming at V came to 5 bases and at J to 7 bases, leaving 18 bases not matched to a gene. The CDR3 nucleotides are TGTGCCAGCAGCCCGCGTCCGGGACTAGCGGGAGAGGGGGCTACGACCCAGTACTTC. This codes for CASSPRPGLAGEGATTQYF.

The chain employs TRBV5-1 and TRBJ1-5; TRBD1 matches 7 bases. Trimming at V came to 4 bases and at J to 5 bases, leaving 3 bases not matched to a gene. CDR1 SGHRS and CDR2 YFSETQ come from the germline V gene. The length of the CDR3 is 13 residues. CDR3 loop: CASSPTGDQPQHF. Here the CDR3 DNA reads TGCGCCAGCAGCCCAACAGGGGATCAGCCCCAGCATTTT.

The chain links TRBV5-6 to TRBJ2-1, with 8 bases lining up with TRBD2. This CDR3 is built from 16 residues. Germline trimming cut 0 bases from V and 4 bases from J; bases unmatched to any gene: 6. Germline loops: CDR1 SGHDT, CDR2 YYEEEE. CDR3: CASSLAGTSGYNEQFF. The CDR3 DNA reads TGTGCCAGCAGCTTGGCGGGTACTAGCGGTTACAATGAGCAGTTCTTC.

The chain is built from TRBV6-5 and TRBJ2-2; D may match TRBD1 or TRBD2 (5 bases each). Germline V CDR1 and CDR2: MNHEY, SVGAGI. There are 16 residues in the CDR3. Trimming took 2 bases from V and 1 from J, leaving 11 bases between them. The DNA of the CDR3 is TGTGCCAGCAGTTACGAGGGGACGGTGAACACCGGGGAGCTGTTTTTT. This codes for CASSYEGTVNTGELFF.

The chain recombines TRBV9 with TRBJ1-1; D might be TRBD1 (6 bases). The CDR3 is made up of 13 amino acids. V gave up 5 bases and J gave up 5 bases, with 13 bases separating them. Germline values: CDR1 SGDLS, CDR2 YYNGEE. The CDR3 loop reads CASRRWGTTEAFF. CDR3 sequence (DNA): TGTGCCAGCAGGAGGTGGGGGACAACTGAAGCTTTCTTT.

The J gene is TRBJ2-1, the V gene TRBV5-1, with 7 bases identical to TRBD2. The length of the CDR3 is 16 residues. Germline-derived CDR1 and CDR2 are SGHRS and YFSETQ. The V and J ends lost 5 bases and 2 bases, in that order; junction bases with no gene match: 10. CDR3 in DNA: TGCGCCAGCAGACCGGGGAGCGGGAATACCTACAATGAGCAGTTCTTC. Its translation is CASRPGSGNTYNEQFF.

This clone was seen a single time. The chain recombines TRBV7-9 with TRBJ2-7; the match to TRBD1 covers 10 bases. The CDR3 has 18 amino acids. V trimming: 1 base; J trimming: 6 bases; junction bases outside the gene matches: 15. The germline gives CDR1 SEHNR, CDR2 FQNEAQ (reference sequence). The CDR3 bases are TGTGCCAGCAGCTTAGTTAAGTTACGGGACAGGGGTCCTTTCGAGCAGTACTTC. This encodes CASSLVKLRDRGPFEQYF.

The chain joins TRBV18 to TRBJ1-1; D unresolved. This CDR3 spans 16 amino acids. From germline, CDR1 is KGHSH and CDR2 LQKENI. Trimming took off 6 bases at V and 5 bases at J, with 22 bases between the two ends. The CDR3 DNA reads as TGTGCCAGCTCTTACAACCGGGAGCCCCGAGGGACTGAAGCTTTCTTT. It translates to CASSYNREPRGTEAFF.

The chain uses TRBV15 and TRBJ1-1; D unresolved. Germline CDR1 LNHNV, CDR2 YYDKDF (reference sequence). V dropped 3 bases and J dropped 5 bases, with 10 bases sitting between them. This CDR3 is 13 amino acids long. The CDR3 protein is CATSSSRGTEAFF. The CDR3 DNA reads TGTGCCACCAGCAGTTCTCGGGGAACTGAAGCTTTCTTT. The full variable domain, in which reference TRBV15 and TRBJ1-1 provide the parts outside the CDR3, is DAMVIQNPRYQVTQFGKPVTLSCSQTLNHNVMYWYQQKSSQAPKLLFHYYDKDFNNEADTPDNFQSRRPNTSFCFLDIRSPGLGDTAMYLCATSSSRGTEAFFGQGTRLTVV.

This clone is a singleton in its sample. This chain joins TRBV28 and TRBJ2-7; a weak D match, TRBD1 (5 bases). CDR3 length equals 15 residues. Germline CDR1 MDHEN, CDR2 SYDVKM. Trimming removed 8 bases from V and 0 bases from J, with 17 bases in between. CDR3 sequence reads: CASSNGAVSSYEQYF. CDR3 nucleotide sequence: TGTGCCAGCTCGAATGGGGCAGTTAGCTCCTACGAGCAGTACTTC.

J is TRBJ2-7 and V is TRBV7-2, with 8 bases identical to TRBD2. From germline, CDR1 is SGHTA and CDR2 FQGNSA. J lost 2 bases, V lost 7 bases, and 10 bases had no gene match. The CDR3 extends over 15 amino acids. This chain's CDR3 is CASTSLKRGPYEQYF. The CDR3 DNA reads as TGTGCCAGCACCTCTTTGAAGCGGGGGCCCTACGAGCAGTACTTC.

This clone has just a few counts. The chain uses TRBV5-6 and TRBJ1-2; 7 bases line up with TRBD1. This CDR3 is 14 amino acids long. CDR1 is SGHDT and CDR2 is YYEEEE in the germline V gene. The trim removed 4 bases at V and 2 bases at J, leaving 5 bases unmatched. In DNA form, the CDR3 reads TGTGCCAGCAGCCAAGGACAGGAGAACTATGGCTACACCTTC. This encodes CASSQGQENYGYTF.

As for this clone: Other nucleotide sequences from this sample produce the same CDR3. The chain links TRBV29-1 to TRBJ2-4; maybe TRBD2 (5 bases). V lost 4 bases and J 0 bases, leaving 7 bases between the germline ends. The V gene's germline CDR1 is SQVTM and CDR2 ANQGSEA. The CDR3 is made up of 13 amino acids. The CDR3 sequence: CSVGGLAKNIQYF. The CDR3 coding sequence is TGCAGCGTTGGAGGACTAGCCAAAAACATTCAGTACTTC.

The chain combines TRBV7-2 with TRBJ2-2; 8 bases map to TRBD1. The CDR3 covers 14 residues. Losses at the gene ends were 3 bases for V and 6 bases for J; bases not matched to a gene: 3. Germline V CDR1 and CDR2: SGHTA, FQGNSA. CDR3 in amino acids: CASSFAQGAGELFF. The CDR3 DNA follows: TGTGCCAGCAGCTTCGCACAGGGGGCCGGGGAGCTGTTTTTT. Full variable domain (remainder filled in from reference TRBV7-2 and TRBJ2-2): GAGVSQSPSNKVTEKGKDVELRCDPISGHTALYWYRQSLGQGLEFLIYFQGNSAPDKSGLPSDRFSAERTGGSVSTLTIQRTQQEDSAVYLCASSFAQGAGELFFGEGSRLTVL.

This clone was seen more than once but under ten times. This CDR3 is also generated by other DNA sequences in the sample. The chain uses TRBV5-1 and TRBJ2-3; 9 nucleotides agree with TRBD2. The V gene's germline CDR1 is SGHRS and CDR2 YFSETQ. CDR3 length equals 16 residues. V lost 0 bases, J lost 1 base, and 3 bases stayed unmatched. The CDR3, as DNA: TGCGCCAGCAGCTTGGGACTAGCGGATGGCACAGATACGCAGTATTTT. Its translation is CASSLGLADGTDTQYF.

The chain combines TRBV27 with TRBJ2-3; 10 nucleotides line up with TRBD2. The CDR3 length is 15 residues. CDR1 and CDR2 from the germline V gene are MNHEY and SMNVEV (reference sequence). Trimming at V came to 7 bases and at J to 9 bases, leaving 13 bases not matched to a gene. CDR3 sequence (DNA): TGTGCCAGCACCCCCACACTAGCGGGAACGGGGACGCAGTATTTT. Translated: CASTPTLAGTGTQYF.